One sample yielded the 7 T cell receptor beta chains listed below, sequenced in a study of blood T cell repertoires in COVID-19. This table comes from immunoSEQ multiplex PCR, and its TCRdb copy is limited to in-frame clones, with some not included. The sample lists fewer than 80,000 clones, roughly four fifths occurring once. The specimen was peripheral blood. The receptor source for this set is a woman of 80 years or more with acute or convalescent COVID-19.

The chain uses TRBV24-1 and TRBJ2-1; D might be TRBD1 (6 bases). The CDR3 is 14 residues long. V dropped 3 bases and J dropped 6 bases, with 11 bases sitting between them. In germline, CDR1 is KGHDR, CDR2 SFDVKD. The CDR3: CATSDPRQVNEQFF. The CDR3 region has the DNA TGTGCCACCAGTGATCCACGACAGGTCAATGAGCAGTTCTTC.

The chain is built from TRBV7-8 and TRBJ2-7; TRBD2 agrees at 8 bases. The germline gives CDR1 SGHVS, CDR2 FQNEAQ. Trimming took 5 bases from V and 4 from J; bases not matched to a gene: 10. This CDR3 contains 15 residues. The CDR3 region is CASSPGGRGPYEQYF. The CDR3 nucleotides are TGTGCCAGCAGCCCGGGGGGGCGGGGCCCGTACGAGCAGTACTTC. The whole variable domain, remainder taken from reference TRBV7-8 and TRBJ2-7, is GAGVSQSPRYKVAKRGQDVALRCDPISGHVSLFWYQQALGQGPEFLTYFQNEAQLDKSGLPSDRFFAERPEGSVSTLKIQRTQQEDSAVYLCASSPGGRGPYEQYFGPGTRLTVT.

This clone has just one count. V and J are TRBV30 and TRBJ1-2; 9 bases line up with TRBD1. CDR1 GTSNPN and CDR2 SVGIG come from the germline V gene (reference sequence). V trimming: 2 bases; J trimming: 1 base; junction bases outside the gene matches: 11. CDR3 length: 17 amino acids. CDR3: CAWSTPVGQGNNYGYTF. CDR3 in DNA: TGTGCCTGGAGTACTCCCGTTGGACAGGGGAATAACTATGGCTACACCTTC.

V gene TRBV28 combines with J gene TRBJ2-7; 10 bases agree with TRBD2. This CDR3 has 16 amino acids. CDR1 and CDR2 (germline): MDHEN, SYDVKM. After removal of 5 bases from V and 1 base from J, the junction contained 8 bases not matched to a gene. This CDR3 reads CASSPLWTSGSYEQYF. The CDR3 bases are TGTGCCAGCAGTCCCCTGTGGACTAGCGGTTCCTACGAGCAGTACTTC.

This sequence joins TRBV4-2 and TRBJ2-3; D uncertain. The germline CDR1 and CDR2 sequences are LGHNA and YNFKEQ. V was clipped by 5 bases and J by 0 bases, with 12 bases between them. CDR3 size: 15 residues. DNA of the CDR3: TGTGCCAGCAGCGTACTAAGCCCCAGCACAGATACGCAGTATTTT. Protein: CASSVLSPSTDTQYF.

V is TRBV19 and J is TRBJ2-2; TRBD1 aligns across 8 bases. Germline lookup yields CDR1 LNHDA and CDR2 SQIVND (reference sequence). V was pared by 1 base and J by 6 bases, with 4 bases of the junction left unmatched. This CDR3 is built from 15 residues. This CDR3 reads CASSIASGGAGELFF. Written as DNA, the CDR3 is TGTGCCAGTAGTATAGCGTCAGGGGGCGCCGGGGAGCTGTTTTTT.

This clone has only one observation. The genes are TRBV5-4 and TRBJ1-2; TRBD1 aligns across 10 bases. The CDR3 runs to 15 residues. CDR1 is SGHNT, CDR2 YYREEE, per germline (reference sequence). With 4 bases clipped from V and 9 bases from J, the junction kept 12 bases outside the gene matches. CDR3 in amino acids: CASSPAPGQGLSYTF. In DNA form, the CDR3 reads TGTGCCAGCAGCCCCGCCCCGGGACAGGGGCTAAGCTACACCTTC.